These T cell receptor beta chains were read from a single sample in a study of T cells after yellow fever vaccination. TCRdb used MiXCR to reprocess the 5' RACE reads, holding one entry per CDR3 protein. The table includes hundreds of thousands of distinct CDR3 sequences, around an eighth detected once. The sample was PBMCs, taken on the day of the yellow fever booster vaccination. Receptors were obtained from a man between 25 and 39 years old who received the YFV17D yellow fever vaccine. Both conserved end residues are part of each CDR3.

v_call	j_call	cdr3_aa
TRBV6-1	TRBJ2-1	CASRLAGGSSYNEQFF
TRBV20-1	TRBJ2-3	CSAPGPTTDTQYF
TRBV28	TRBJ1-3	CASSLTRGNTIYF
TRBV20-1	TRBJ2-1	CSARDLSGPYNEQFF
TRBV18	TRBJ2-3	CASSPLIAGYTDTQYF
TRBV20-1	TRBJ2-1	CSADSGSSTGNEQFF
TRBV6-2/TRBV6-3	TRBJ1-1	CASSYLGGQLNTEAFF
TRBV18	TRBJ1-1	CASSPRTGTFEAFF
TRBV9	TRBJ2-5	CASSVEGKETQYF
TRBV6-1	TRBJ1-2	CASSEALKAEGYTF
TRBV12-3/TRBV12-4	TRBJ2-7	CASSPREGTASSYEQYF
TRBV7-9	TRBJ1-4	CASRRGAANEKLFF
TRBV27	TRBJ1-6	CASSPSGQLNNSPLHF
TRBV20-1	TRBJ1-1	CSARPDNKLTNTEAFF
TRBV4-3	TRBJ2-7	CASSQERALSYEQYF
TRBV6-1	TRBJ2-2	CASSIAGGTGELFF
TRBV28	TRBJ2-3	CASSFLAGGQDTQYF
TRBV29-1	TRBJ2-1	CSVAGTKFDEQFF